This TCR beta chain was found in a study of T cell responses to AZD1222 COVID-19 vaccine (dated by TCRdb to 2020 to 2023). With regard to the full study: AZD1222 recipients with second doses at about 4 weeks or about 12 weeks were pooled, because spike-specific TCR depth and breadth did not differ between schedules. TCR sequencing covered more than 230 trial participants: 200 to 220 given two doses of AZD1222 and 26 given two doses of MenACWY control vaccine. Trial participants were enrolled into age subgroups of 18-55, 56-69 and 70-plus years, which contained about 160, 30 and 59 TCR-sequenced participants, respectively. Broader findings and caveats from the paper: Participants were mostly white British, with more females than males. The authors suggested clonal diversity may have been underestimated. No day 14 peak-response samples were available, so repertoires were characterized only after the peak T cell response. In the small 56-69-year group, the increase in depth fell short of significance, most likely because of low power. Conclusions about previously exposed vaccinees are limited because only six or seven AZD1222 recipients were SARS-CoV-2 seropositive at baseline. Reportedly, close to half of the unique spike-specific TCRs recognized epitopes lying outside the regions that are mutated in the B.1.351 and B.1.1.7 variants. CD4 TCRs associated with the vaccine covered the entire spike protein, and the dominant responses were in regions 160-218 and 743-854. A significant rise in spike-specific TCR breadth and depth was observed after two AZD1222 doses relative to day 0 and relative to MenACWY recipients.

Sample time point, as interpreted from the label and publication: baseline before first vaccination. Samples from vaccinated people were obtained from the UK trials COV001 and COV002, which included a single-blind randomized controlled phase 2/3 trial of AZD1222 (ChAdOx1 nCoV-19) in healthy adults. Trial participant PBMC samples were collected at day 0 and day 28 after the second dose for TCRbeta chain sequencing. The CDR3 regions of human TCRbeta chains were subjected to immunosequencing. As for how the authors treated the data: Repertoire TCRs were matched against a reference library of SARS-CoV-2-specific TCRs generated with the MIRA antigen-specificity platform. Breadth meant the fraction of unique TCRs that were SARS-CoV-2-associated, whereas depth meant the fraction of total T cells that were SARS-CoV-2-associated. Using the MIRA data, each spike-specific TCR was mapped to the spike region that the TCR reacts to and placed in a CD4 or CD8 class. Log10-transformed breadth and depth values were compared by one-way ANOVA with Sidak's multiple comparisons tests. Entries here come from immuneACCESS through TCRdb and include only in-frame sequences with V and J called. Some clones fail to appear in such tables; in the studies checked, an unresolved V gene covers under half of the shortfall, and the cause of the remainder is unknown. The V and J calls and the clone size are those of that table, but D and trimming were determined from the DNA. Across this sample there are about 140,000 clones, with more than 90% seen only once. The leading ten clones occupy around 5.1% of the sample.

The CDR3 measures 18 amino acids from cysteine to phenylalanine. Only the CDR3 part of the read is kept: 54 bases, read in frame from the first base. Based on the germline V gene, the CDR1 and CDR2 sequences are SGHDN and FVKESK. Trimming at the junction amounts to 0 bases on V and 6 bases on J, and the germline ends lie 21 bases apart. Concerning this clone itself: It has no known antigen specificity. No much larger clonotype is one base removed from it; base qualities were not supplied.

This receptor was obtained from an adult in good health. This chain is built from TRBV14 and TRBJ2-1, with a tentative D gene TRBD2 over 5 matching bases. Specimen: peripheral blood, collected on day 0 of AZD1222 vaccination. The CDR3 corresponds to CASSQDYRTPLSGNEQFF. At the DNA level, the sequence is TGTGCCAGCAGCCAAGACTATAGGACTCCCCTTTCCGGCAATGAGCAGTTCTTC. The full variable domain, completed from the reference TRBV14 and TRBJ2-1 proteins outside the CDR3, reads EAGVTQFPSHSVIEKGQTVTLRCDPISGHDNLYWYRRVMGKEIKFLLHFVKESKQDESGMPNNRFLAERTGGTYSTLKVQPAELEDSGVYFCASSQDYRTPLSGNEQFFGPGTRLTVL.